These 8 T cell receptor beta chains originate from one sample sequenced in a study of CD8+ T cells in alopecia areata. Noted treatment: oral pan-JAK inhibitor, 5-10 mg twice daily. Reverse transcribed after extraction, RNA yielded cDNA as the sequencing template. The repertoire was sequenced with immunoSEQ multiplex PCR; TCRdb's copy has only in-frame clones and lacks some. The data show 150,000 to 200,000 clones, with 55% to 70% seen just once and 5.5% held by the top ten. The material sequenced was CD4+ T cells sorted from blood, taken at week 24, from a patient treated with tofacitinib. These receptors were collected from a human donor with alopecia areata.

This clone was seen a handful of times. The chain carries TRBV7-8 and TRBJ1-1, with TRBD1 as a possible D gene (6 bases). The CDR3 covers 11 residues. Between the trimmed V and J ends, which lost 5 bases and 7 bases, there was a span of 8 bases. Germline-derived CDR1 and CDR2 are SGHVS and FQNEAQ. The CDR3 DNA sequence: TGTGCCAGCAGCCGGACAGTTGAAGCTTTCTTT. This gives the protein CASSRTVEAFF.

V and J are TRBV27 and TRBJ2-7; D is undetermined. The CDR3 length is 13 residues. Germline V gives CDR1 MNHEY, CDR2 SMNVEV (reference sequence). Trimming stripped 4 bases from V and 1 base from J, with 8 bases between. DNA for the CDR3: TGTGCCAGCAGTTGGGCAGATTCCTACGAGCAGTACTTC. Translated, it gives CASSWADSYEQYF.

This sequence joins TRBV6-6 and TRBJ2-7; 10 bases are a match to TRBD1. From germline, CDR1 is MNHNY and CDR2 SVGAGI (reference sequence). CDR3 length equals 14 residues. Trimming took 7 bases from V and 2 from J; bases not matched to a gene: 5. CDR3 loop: CASTGTGAAYEQYF. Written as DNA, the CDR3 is TGTGCCAGCACCGGGACAGGGGCGGCCTACGAGCAGTACTTC.

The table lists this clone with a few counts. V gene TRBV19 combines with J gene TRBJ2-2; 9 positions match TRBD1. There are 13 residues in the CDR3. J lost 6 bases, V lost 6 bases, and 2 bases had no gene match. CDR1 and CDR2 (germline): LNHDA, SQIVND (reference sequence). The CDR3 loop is CASRGTGSGELFF. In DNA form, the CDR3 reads TGTGCCAGTAGGGGGACAGGGTCCGGGGAGCTGTTTTTT. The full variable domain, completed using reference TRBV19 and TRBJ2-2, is DGGITQSPKYLFRKEGQNVTLSCEQNLNHDAMYWYRQDPGQGLRLIYYSQIVNDFQKGDIAEGYSVSREKKESFPLTVTSAQKNPTAFYLCASRGTGSGELFFGEGSRLTVL.

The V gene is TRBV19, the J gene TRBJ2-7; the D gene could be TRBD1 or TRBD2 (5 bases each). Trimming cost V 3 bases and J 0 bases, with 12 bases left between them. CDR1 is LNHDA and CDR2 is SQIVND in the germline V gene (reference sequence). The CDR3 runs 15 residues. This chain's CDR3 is CASSMGPTSSYEQYF. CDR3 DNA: TGTGCCAGTAGTATGGGACCGACGAGCTCCTACGAGCAGTACTTC.

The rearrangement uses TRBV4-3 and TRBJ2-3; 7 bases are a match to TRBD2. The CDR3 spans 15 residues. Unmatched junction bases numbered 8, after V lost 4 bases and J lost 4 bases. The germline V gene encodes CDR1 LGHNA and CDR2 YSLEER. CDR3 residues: CASSLSTSQADTQYF. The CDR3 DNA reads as TGCGCCAGCAGCCTTTCGACTAGCCAAGCAGATACGCAGTATTTT.

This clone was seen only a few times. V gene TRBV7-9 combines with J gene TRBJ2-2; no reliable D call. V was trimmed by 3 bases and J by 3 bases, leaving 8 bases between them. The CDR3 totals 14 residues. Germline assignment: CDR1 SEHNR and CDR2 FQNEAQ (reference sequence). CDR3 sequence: CASSFNSYTGELFF. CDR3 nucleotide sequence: TGTGCCAGCAGCTTTAATTCTTACACCGGGGAGCTGTTTTTT.

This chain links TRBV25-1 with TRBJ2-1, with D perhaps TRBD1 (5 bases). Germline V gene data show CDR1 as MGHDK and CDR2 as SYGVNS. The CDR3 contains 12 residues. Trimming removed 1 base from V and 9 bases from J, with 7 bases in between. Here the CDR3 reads CASSESQAEQFF. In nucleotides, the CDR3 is TGTGCCAGCAGTGAATCACAGGCTGAGCAGTTCTTC.